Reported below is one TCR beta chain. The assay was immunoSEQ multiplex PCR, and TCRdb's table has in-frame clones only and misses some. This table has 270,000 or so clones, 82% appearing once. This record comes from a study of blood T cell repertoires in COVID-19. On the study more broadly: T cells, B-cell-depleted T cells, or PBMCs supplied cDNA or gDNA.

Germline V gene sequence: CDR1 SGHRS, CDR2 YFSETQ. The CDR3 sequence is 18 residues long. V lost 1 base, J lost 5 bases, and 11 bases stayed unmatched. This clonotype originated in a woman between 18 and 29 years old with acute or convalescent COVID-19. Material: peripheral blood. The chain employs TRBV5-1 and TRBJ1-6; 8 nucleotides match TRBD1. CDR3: CASSLRGGQGSDNSPLHF. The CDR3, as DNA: TGCGCCAGCAGCTTGAGGGGCGGACAGGGATCGGATAATTCACCCCTCCACTTT.